Reported below is one T cell receptor beta chain. Its antigen is unknown. This entry is derived from a study of cytomegalovirus exposure and HLA in healthy donors. Notes on the study in general: The study labeled more than 150 TCR beta chains cytomegalovirus-associated.

The V and J ends lost 4 bases and 3 bases, in that order; junction bases with no gene match: 9. Per the germline V gene, CDR1 is LGHNA and CDR2 is YNFKEQ. The CDR3 spans 16 residues. With 60 Vbeta and 13 Jbeta primers, the PCR was carried out. Profiled with immunoSEQ multiplex PCR; TCRdb holds only in-frame clones, not every one. The sample yields 180,000 or so clones, just over 75% seen once. Sequencing used PBMCs. The chain carries TRBV4-2 and TRBJ2-3, with TRBD1 matching over 8 bases. The receptor was isolated from a woman aged 55-70 years in good health and CMV-seropositive. The CDR3 bases are TGTGCCAGCAGCCGAAAGACGGGACAGGAAACAGATACGCAGTATTTT. Protein: CASSRKTGQETDTQYF.